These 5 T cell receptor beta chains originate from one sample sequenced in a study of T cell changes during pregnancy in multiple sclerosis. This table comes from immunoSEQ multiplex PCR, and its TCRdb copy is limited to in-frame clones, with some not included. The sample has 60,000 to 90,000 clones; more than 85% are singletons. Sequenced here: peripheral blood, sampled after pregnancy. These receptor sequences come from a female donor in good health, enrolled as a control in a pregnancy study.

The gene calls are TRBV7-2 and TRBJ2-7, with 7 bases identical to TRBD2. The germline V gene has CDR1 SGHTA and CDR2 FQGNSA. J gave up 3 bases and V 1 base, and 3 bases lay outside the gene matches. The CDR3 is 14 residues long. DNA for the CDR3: TGTGCCAGCAGCTTAGGACGGGGGGACTACGAGCAGTACTTC. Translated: CASSLGRGDYEQYF.

As DNA, the CDR3 is TGTGCCACCAGCAGAACCGGGACAGGGAGATACGAGCAGTACTTC. Its protein product is CATSRTGTGRYEQYF. The V and J genes are TRBV15 and TRBJ2-7; 9 bases line up with TRBD1. J was trimmed by 4 bases and V by 2 bases; bases with no gene match: 6. The CDR3 runs to 15 residues. The V gene's germline CDR1 is LNHNV and CDR2 YYDKDF (reference sequence).

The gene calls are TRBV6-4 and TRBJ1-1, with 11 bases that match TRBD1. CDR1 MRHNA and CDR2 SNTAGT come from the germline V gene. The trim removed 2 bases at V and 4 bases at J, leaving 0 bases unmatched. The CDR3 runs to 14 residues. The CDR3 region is CASSDGQGATEAFF. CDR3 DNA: TGTGCCAGCAGTGACGGACAGGGGGCCACTGAAGCTTTCTTT.

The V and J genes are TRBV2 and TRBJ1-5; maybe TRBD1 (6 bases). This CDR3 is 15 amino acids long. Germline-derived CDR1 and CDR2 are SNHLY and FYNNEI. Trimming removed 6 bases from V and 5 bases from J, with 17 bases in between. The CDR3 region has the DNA TGTGCCAGCAGCCCGGGACAAGCAGTACATCAGCCCCAGCATTTT. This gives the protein CASSPGQAVHQPQHF.

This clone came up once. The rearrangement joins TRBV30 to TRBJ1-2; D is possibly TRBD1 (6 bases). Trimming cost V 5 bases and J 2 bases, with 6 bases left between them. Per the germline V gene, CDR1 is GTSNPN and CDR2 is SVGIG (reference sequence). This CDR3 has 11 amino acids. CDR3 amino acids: CAWDRNYGYTF. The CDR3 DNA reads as TGTGCCTGGGACAGGAACTATGGCTACACCTTC.